This T cell receptor beta chain was captured in a study of a mutant IDH1 vaccine in newly diagnosed glioma. Across the study: Vaccines were first given 4-6 weeks after radiotherapy alone, or with temozolomide cycles. Of treated patients, roughly 62% were men and approximately 40% women, averaging around 40 years. Those enrolled had earlier been treated with radiotherapy, temozolomide, or both, mostly both. Whole-study findings and limits: Any relationship between pseudoprogression and changes in top peripheral T cell clonotypes seemed absent.

On this clone itself: Its antigen is not identified.

Time point meaning: week 47, end of study. Topical imiquimod accompanied each vaccine dose, which consisted of 300 ug of mutant IDH1 20-mer peptide. TCRdb's copy holds only in-frame clones and misses some; the assay was immunoSEQ multiplex PCR. The sample consists of roughly 31,000 clones, roughly 80% of them appearing once. The ends were cut back, 1 base at V and 5 bases at J, with 2 bases in the middle. Germline lookup yields CDR1 MDHEN and CDR2 SYDVKM. The CDR3 extends over 11 amino acids. This chain uses TRBV28 with TRBJ2-5; D unresolved. The material sequenced was PBMCs, taken from a glioma patient whose treatment included an IDH1 peptide vaccine. This clonotype was obtained from a man aged 25 to 40 with glioma. CDR3 DNA sequence: TGTGCCAGCAGTTTATTGGAGACCCAGTACTTC. Protein product: CASSLLETQYF. Using reference TRBV28 and TRBJ2-5 for the parts outside the CDR3, the full variable domain is DVKVTQSSRYLVKRTGEKVFLECVQDMDHENMFWYRQDPGLGLRLIYFSYDVKMKEKGDIPEGYSVSREKKERFSLILESASTNQTSMYLCASSLLETQYFGPGTRLLVL.